This T cell receptor beta chain was recovered during a study of blood T cell repertoires in COVID-19. Study context: Samples representing acute and convalescent COVID-19 were sourced from the United States, Italy and Spain. PBMCs, B-cell-depleted T cells, or T cells were the source of the cDNA or gDNA that made up the material.

In the authors' workflow: How many nucleated cells were present was estimated from reference gene primer amplification. Only in-frame clones appear in the TCRdb table, and some are missing; sequencing was by immunoSEQ multiplex PCR. The V and J calls and clone size are taken from that table; D and trimming were inferred from the DNA. Counted here are approximately 60,000 clones, over 75% occurring once; the ten biggest clones make up 3.2%. V dropped 2 bases and J dropped 1; count of bases not matched to a gene: 10. The CDR3 sequence is 18 residues long. Germline-derived CDR1 and CDR2 are ENHRY and SYGVKD.

Sequencing was carried out using peripheral blood. The chain combines TRBV10-3 with TRBJ2-5, with 10 bases that match TRBD1. This sequence originates from a man aged 50 to 59 with active COVID-19. CDR3 residues: CAISEGSGDRGRQETQYF. The CDR3 DNA is TGTGCCATCAGTGAGGGGTCTGGTGACAGGGGGCGCCAAGAGACCCAGTACTTC.